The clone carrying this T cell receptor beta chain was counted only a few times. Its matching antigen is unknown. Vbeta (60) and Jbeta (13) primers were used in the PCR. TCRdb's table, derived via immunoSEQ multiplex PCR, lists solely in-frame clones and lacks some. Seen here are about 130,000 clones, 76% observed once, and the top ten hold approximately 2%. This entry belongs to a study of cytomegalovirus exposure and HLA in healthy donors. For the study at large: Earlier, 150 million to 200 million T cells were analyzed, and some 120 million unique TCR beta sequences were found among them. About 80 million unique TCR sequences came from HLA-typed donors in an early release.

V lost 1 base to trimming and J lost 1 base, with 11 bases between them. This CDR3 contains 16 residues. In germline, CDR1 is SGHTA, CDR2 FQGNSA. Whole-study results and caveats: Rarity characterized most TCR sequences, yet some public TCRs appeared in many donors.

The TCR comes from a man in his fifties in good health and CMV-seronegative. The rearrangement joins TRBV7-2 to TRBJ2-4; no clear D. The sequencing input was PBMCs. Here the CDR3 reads CASSLDPNSAKNIQYF. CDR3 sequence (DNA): TGTGCCAGCAGCTTAGATCCCAACTCGGCCAAAAACATTCAGTACTTC.